These T cell receptor beta chains were read from a single sample in a study of shared clonotypes between healthy human individuals. Clones were read by immunoSEQ multiplex PCR, and TCRdb kept only the in-frame ones, dropping some. Altogether around 480,000 clones are present, over 60% being singletons, with the ten largest covering under 15%. Sequences were obtained from PBMCs. These receptor sequences come from a woman aged 35 to 49 in good health. Some clones in this sample may be carry-over from other donors' samples. The CDR3 runs from the conserved cysteine through the conserved F or W. D genes are given only for firm matches. Expanded clones get a size class; other rows say once, few or many, or leave the size out.

d_gene | abundance | j_gene | v_gene | CDR3aa | CDR3nt
TRBD1 | NA | TRBJ2-7 | TRBV4-1 | CASSQEVGQGAGEQYF | TGCGCCAGCAGCCAAGAGGTGGGACAGGGGGCAGGCGAGCAGTACTTC
TRBD1 | NA | TRBJ1-1 | TRBV30 | CAWTPPDRATEAFF | TGTGCCTGGACCCCTCCGGACAGGGCCACTGAAGCTTTCTTT
NA | NA | TRBJ2-3 | TRBV6-5 | CASSYMSSKGTDTQYF | TGTGCCAGCAGTTATATGTCTAGTAAGGGCACAGATACGCAGTATTTT
NA | once | TRBJ1-1 | TRBV18 | CASSPRIRGWDTSQEGNTEAFF | TGTGCCAGCTCACCACGAATCCGGGGCTGGGACACCTCACAGGAGGGCAACACTGAAGCTTTCTTT
TRBD1 | NA | TRBJ2-2 | TRBV9 | CASSPRQGIDTGELFF | TGTGCCAGCAGCCCTAGACAGGGTATTGACACCGGGGAGCTGTTTTTT
NA | NA | TRBJ1-1 | TRBV6-6 | CASKRTIVNTEAFF | TGTGCCAGCAAAAGAACGATTGTGAACACTGAAGCTTTCTTT
NA | NA | TRBJ2-7 | TRBV18 | CASSPAGDYEQYF | TGTGCCAGCTCACCCGCAGGGGACTACGAGCAGTACTTC
NA | NA | TRBJ2-5 | TRBV27 | CASSLSGSGETQYF | TGTGCCAGCAGTTTATCGGGGAGTGGGGAGACCCAGTACTTC
NA | NA | TRBJ2-7 | TRBV6-1 | CASSERKGTYEQYF | TGTGCCAGCAGTGAAAGAAAGGGGACCTACGAGCAGTACTTC
TRBD2 | NA | TRBJ2-7 | TRBV2 | CASSEAQASGGYEQYF | TGTGCCAGCAGTGAAGCGCAAGCTAGCGGGGGGTACGAGCAGTACTTC
NA | NA | TRBJ2-5 | TRBV30 | CACFSSGSRETQYF | TGTGCCTGTTTCTCGTCAGGGAGCAGGGAGACCCAGTACTTC
TRBD1 | NA | TRBJ1-6 | TRBV30 | CAWSLGTGGNSPLHF | TGTGCCTGGAGTCTGGGGACAGGAGGAAATTCACCCCTCCACTTT
TRBD1 | NA | TRBJ2-7 | TRBV5-1 | CASSDRTGPTYEQYF | TGCGCCAGCAGCGACCGGACAGGCCCAACCTACGAGCAGTACTTC
NA | NA | TRBJ1-1 | TRBV5-1 | CASSVEAGNTEAFF | TGCGCCAGCAGCGTGGAGGCGGGGAACACTGAAGCTTTCTTT
TRBD1 | NA | TRBJ2-7 | TRBV27 | CASRRDRDYEQYF | TGTGCCAGCAGACGGGACAGGGACTACGAGCAGTACTTC
NA | once | TRBJ1-1 | TRBV9 | CASSVGPEGNAEAFF | TGTGCCAGCAGCGTAGGCCCCGAGGGGAACGCTGAAGCTTTCTTT
TRBD2 | NA | TRBJ2-2 | TRBV6-5 | CASGVRGEGTGELFF | TGTGCCAGCGGGGTGCGAGGGGAGGGCACCGGGGAGCTGTTTTTT
TRBD1 | NA | TRBJ1-6 | TRBV5-1 | CASSLGQGVSPLHF | TGCGCCAGCAGCTTAGGACAGGGGGTTTCACCCCTCCACTTT